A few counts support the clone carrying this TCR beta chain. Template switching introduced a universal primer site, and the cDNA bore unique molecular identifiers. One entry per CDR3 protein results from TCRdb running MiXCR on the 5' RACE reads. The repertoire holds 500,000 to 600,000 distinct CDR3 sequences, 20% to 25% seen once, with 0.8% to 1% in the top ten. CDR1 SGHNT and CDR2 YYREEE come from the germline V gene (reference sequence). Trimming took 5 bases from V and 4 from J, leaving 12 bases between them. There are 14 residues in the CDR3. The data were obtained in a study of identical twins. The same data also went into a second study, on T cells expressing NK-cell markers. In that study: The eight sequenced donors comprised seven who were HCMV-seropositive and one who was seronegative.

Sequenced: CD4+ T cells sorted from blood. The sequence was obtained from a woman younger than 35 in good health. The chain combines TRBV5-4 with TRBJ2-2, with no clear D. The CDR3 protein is CASRPGQGTGELFF. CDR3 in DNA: TGTGCCAGCAGACCGGGCCAAGGCACCGGGGAGCTGTTTTTT.